Listed here are 2 T cell receptor beta chains from one sample, sequenced in a study of blood T cells in healthy people across ages. Through a sample-barcoded 5' primer and a J-beta primer mix, a second PCR was run for about 6 to 12 cycles. TCRdb independently ran MiXCR on the 5' RACE reads; one entry per CDR3 protein. The table has just over 800,000 distinct CDR3 sequences, around 68% seen once; the top ten hold around a quarter. Sample: blood. The receptors stem from a man in his thirties or forties in good health.

This clonotype was seen a few times. The gene calls are TRBV20-1 and TRBJ2-7, with 7 bases aligning to TRBD2. The CDR3 covers 13 residues. The germline V gene has CDR1 DFQATT and CDR2 SNEGSKA (reference sequence). After removal of 3 bases from V and 6 bases from J, the junction contained 8 bases not matched to a gene. The CDR3 loop is CSASRSSSGEQYF. DNA of the CDR3: TGCAGTGCTAGCCGATCATCTAGCGGCGAGCAGTACTTC.

This rearrangement joins TRBV15 to TRBJ2-7; 8 nucleotides line up with TRBD2. The CDR3 covers 15 residues. Per the germline V gene, CDR1 is LNHNV and CDR2 is YYDKDF (reference sequence). The V segment lost 1 base and the J segment 0 bases; nucleotides outside the gene matches: 2. The CDR3 sequence is CATSRGAGGSYEQYF. In nucleotides, the CDR3 is TGTGCCACCAGCAGAGGGGCGGGGGGCTCCTACGAGCAGTACTTC. The variable domain in full, with the rest retrieved from reference TRBV15 and TRBJ2-7, is DAMVIQNPRYQVTQFGKPVTLSCSQTLNHNVMYWYQQKSSQAPKLLFHYYDKDFNNEADTPDNFQSRRPNTSFCFLDIRSPGLGDTAMYLCATSRGAGGSYEQYFGPGTRLTVT.